This T cell receptor beta chain emerged from a study of siplizumab effects on memory and regulatory T cells. Germline CDR1 SGHTA, CDR2 FQGTGA. The CDR3 is made up of 13 amino acids. Trimming left V 1 base short and J 0 bases short, with 1 base between. This clone was seen only once. Its antigen remains unidentified. Assay used: immunoSEQ multiplex PCR; TCRdb lists only in-frame clones, some missing. This sample carries 65,000 to 85,000 clones, 93% of them seen once, and the ten largest clones take about 5%. Regarding the study as a whole: About 80-96% of proliferating CD4+ or CD8+ clones had no assignable naive or memory phenotype.

The sample taken for sequencing was CD8+ T cells sorted from blood. The V gene is TRBV7-3, the J gene TRBJ1-5; D is uncertain. The TCR was taken from a human donor in good health. The CDR3 sequence: CASSLNSNQPQHF. CDR3 nucleotide sequence: TGTGCCAGCAGCTTAAATAGCAATCAGCCCCAGCATTTT.